The 12 T cell receptor beta chains in this list originate from one sample, sequenced in a study of T-cell reconstitution after alpha-beta-depleted transplantation in children. Preparation of the TCRbeta library involved a method that used unique molecular identifiers. MiXCR, applied by TCRdb to the PCR reads, yields one record per CDR3 protein. The profile shows a few hundred thousand distinct CDR3 sequences, 8.5% to 10% of them singletons. The sequencing here drew on PBMCs from the stem cell graft donor, taken from the stem cell graft. The origin of the receptors is a human donor who donated a stem cell graft to a child with acute lymphoblastic leukemia.

This clonotype came up many times. The rearrangement links TRBV12-3 or TRBV12-4 to TRBJ2-7; D is ambiguous. The CDR3 contains 13 residues. V lost 3 bases, J lost 2 bases, and 8 bases lay in between. Here the CDR3 reads CASSFEEPYEQYF. The CDR3, as DNA: TGTGCCAGCAGTTTTGAGGAGCCCTACGAGCAGTACTTC.

This clonotype was seen only a few times. This chain connects TRBV10-3 to TRBJ2-7; 14 bases are a match to TRBD2. Germline-derived CDR1 and CDR2 are ENHRY and SYGVKD. The length of the CDR3 is 14 residues. Trimming cost V 6 bases and J 6 bases; bases outside gene matches: 4. The CDR3 region is CAISGTSGGLEQYF. The CDR3 DNA is TGTGCCATCAGCGGGACTAGCGGGGGCCTCGAGCAGTACTTC.

This clonotype was seen many times. The rearrangement links TRBV6-2 or TRBV6-3 to TRBJ2-5; the D gene is possibly TRBD1 (5 bases). The V end lost 9 bases, the J end lost 5 bases, and 16 bases lay between the germline ends. The CDR3 length is 13 residues. Germline-derived CDR1 and CDR2 are MNHEY and SVGEGT. The CDR3 loop reads CASTLWGQETQYF. The CDR3 nucleotides are TGTGCCAGTACTCTCTGGGGCCAGGAGACCCAGTACTTC.

This clonotype occurred a few times. The rearrangement links TRBV3-1 to TRBJ2-1; D remains ambiguous. Per germline, CDR1 LGHDT and CDR2 YNNKEL (reference sequence). The germline V and J ends were trimmed by 7 bases and 4 bases, with 5 bases remaining between them. The CDR3 is made up of 11 amino acids. The CDR3 loop is CASTNYNEQFF. CDR3 nucleotides: TGTGCCAGCACGAATTACAATGAGCAGTTCTTC.

A few counts support this clonotype. The chain uses TRBV6-2 or TRBV6-3 and TRBJ2-7; maybe TRBD1 (6 bases). Germline V lookup: CDR1 MNHEY, CDR2 SVGEGT. The length of the CDR3 is 14 residues. Trimming left V 10 bases short and J 3 bases short, with 19 bases between. In DNA, the CDR3 is TGTGCCACCCACAACGCAGGACAGTTCTACGAGCAGTACTTC. Translated, it gives CATHNAGQFYEQYF.

The V and J genes are TRBV20-1 and TRBJ1-5; TRBD1 might be the D (6 bases). Trimming cost V 5 bases and J 3 bases, with 23 bases left between them. The CDR3 covers 17 residues. The germline V gene encodes CDR1 DFQATT and CDR2 SNEGSKA (reference sequence). The CDR3 region is CSALPLTVTGYNQPQHF. Here the CDR3 DNA reads TGCAGTGCTCTCCCCTTAACTGTTACAGGGTACAATCAGCCCCAGCATTTT.

This clonotype was recorded at least ten times. This chain joins TRBV6-2 or TRBV6-3 and TRBJ2-2; D gene unclear. Trimming left V 6 bases short and J 6 bases short, with 17 bases between. Germline CDR1 reads MNHEY; CDR2 reads SVGEGT. The CDR3 is made up of 15 amino acids. As DNA, the CDR3 is TGTGCCAGCAGCCGTCCCCCATACCCCCCCGGGGAGCTGTTTTTT. It codes for CASSRPPYPPGELFF.

The V call is TRBV7-2, the J call TRBJ1-2; D is undetermined. The germline CDR1 and CDR2 sequences are SGHTA and FQGNSA. The CDR3 has 13 residues. V was clipped by 5 bases and J by 1 base, with 8 bases between them. Here the CDR3 DNA reads TGTGCCAGCAGCATGGACGTTAACTATGGCTACACCTTC. Its protein is CASSMDVNYGYTF. The complete variable domain, with remaining parts taken from reference TRBV7-2 and TRBJ1-2, reads GAGVSQSPSNKVTEKGKDVELRCDPISGHTALYWYRQSLGQGLEFLIYFQGNSAPDKSGLPSDRFSAERTGGSVSTLTIQRTQQEDSAVYLCASSMDVNYGYTFGSGTRLTVV.

The chain recombines TRBV10-2 with TRBJ2-5; 12 nucleotides line up with TRBD1. Trimming at V came to 3 bases and at J to 6 bases, leaving 5 bases not matched to a gene. This CDR3 comprises 15 residues. CDR1 WSHSY and CDR2 SAAADI come from the germline V gene. The DNA for the CDR3 is TGCGCCAGCAGTGAATGGGACAGGGGGCAAAAGACCCAGTACTTC. It encodes CASSEWDRGQKTQYF.

This clonotype was seen only a few times. This rearrangement joins TRBV30 to TRBJ1-1; D might be TRBD1 (6 bases). There are 14 residues in the CDR3. Germline loops: CDR1 GTSNPN, CDR2 SVGIG (reference sequence). V was shortened by 0 bases and J by 4 bases, with 12 bases between the two germline ends. The CDR3 here is CAWSVVGAGTEAFF. The CDR3 DNA follows: TGTGCCTGGAGTGTGGTGGGGGCGGGCACTGAAGCTTTCTTT.

The gene calls are TRBV20-1 and TRBJ1-5, with D possibly being TRBD1 (5 bases). The CDR3 is made up of 14 amino acids. CDR1 and CDR2 (germline): DFQATT, SNEGSKA (reference sequence). The V end was cut by 4 bases, the J end by 2 bases, with 12 bases between. The CDR3 region is CSATGDVGNQPQHF. In nucleotides, the CDR3 is TGCAGTGCTACGGGGGACGTGGGCAATCAGCCCCAGCATTTT.

There are a few counts of this clonotype. This chain joins TRBV14 and TRBJ1-5; D gene unclear. V was pared by 6 bases and J by 7 bases, with 13 bases between. The CDR3 covers 13 residues. Germline V CDR1 and CDR2: SGHDN, FVKESK. The CDR3 sequence: CASSAGRSQPQHF. CDR3 sequence (DNA): TGTGCCAGCAGTGCCGGTAGGAGCCAGCCCCAGCATTTT.